This T cell receptor beta chain was found in a study of blood T cell repertoires in COVID-19. In its sample, this clone was seen once. Trimming at V came to 3 bases and at J to 2 bases, leaving 2 bases not matched to a gene. CDR1 is SGHNT, CDR2 YYREEE, per germline (reference sequence). The CDR3 runs 15 residues. Clones were sequenced by immunoSEQ multiplex PCR, and TCRdb holds only the in-frame ones, with some missing. The repertoire holds approximately 36,000 clones, with around 91% as singletons. The clonotype originates from a man in his fifties or sixties with active or convalescent COVID-19. The chain joins TRBV5-4 to TRBJ2-3; 11 bases are a match to TRBD2. Sequenced: peripheral blood. This CDR3 reads CASSSGLADTDTQYF. CDR3 nucleotide sequence: TGTGCCAGCAGCTCGGGACTAGCGGACACAGATACGCAGTATTTT.